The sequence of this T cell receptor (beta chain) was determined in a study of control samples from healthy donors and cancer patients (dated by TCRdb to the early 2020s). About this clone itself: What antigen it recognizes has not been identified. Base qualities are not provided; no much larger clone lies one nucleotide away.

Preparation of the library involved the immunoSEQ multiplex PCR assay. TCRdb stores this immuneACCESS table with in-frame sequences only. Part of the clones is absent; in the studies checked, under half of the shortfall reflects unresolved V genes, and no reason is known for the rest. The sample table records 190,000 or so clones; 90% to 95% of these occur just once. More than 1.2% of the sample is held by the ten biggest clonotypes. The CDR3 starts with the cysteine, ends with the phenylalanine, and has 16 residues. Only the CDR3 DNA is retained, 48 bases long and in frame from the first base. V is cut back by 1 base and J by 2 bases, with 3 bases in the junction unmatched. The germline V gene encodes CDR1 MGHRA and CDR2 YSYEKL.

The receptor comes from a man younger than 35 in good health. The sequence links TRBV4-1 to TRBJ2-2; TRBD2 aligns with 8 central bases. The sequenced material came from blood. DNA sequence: TGCGCCAGCAGCCAAGCGGGGGGGCCTAACACCGGGGAGCTGTTTTTT. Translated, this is CASSQAGGPNTGELFF.